A single sample is the source of the 29 T cell receptor beta chains below, sequenced in a study of blood T cell repertoires in COVID-19. This table comes from immunoSEQ multiplex PCR, and its TCRdb copy is limited to in-frame clones, with some not included. The table lists about 330,000 clones, around 83% of them singletons. Sequences were obtained from peripheral blood. These receptors all come from a woman in her 50s with acute or convalescent COVID-19.

This clone has more than one count but fewer than ten. The chain couples TRBV7-2 to TRBJ2-5; 7 nucleotides match TRBD2. CDR1 and CDR2 from the germline V gene are SGHTA and FQGNSA. V shed 4 bases and J 3 bases; nucleotides not matched to a gene: 8. This CDR3 comprises 15 residues. The CDR3 DNA is TGTGCCAGCAGCTGGCGGTGGGGGGGAGAAGAGACCCAGTACTTC. Translating gives CASSWRWGGEETQYF.

V and J are TRBV5-1 and TRBJ1-2; weak D call: TRBD1 (6 bases). Germline lookup yields CDR1 SGHRS and CDR2 YFSETQ. V shed 0 bases and J shed 4 bases, with 16 bases lying between them. The CDR3 consists of 16 residues. The CDR3 sequence: CASSLDDRKDPYGYTF. The CDR3 DNA reads TGCGCCAGCAGCTTGGACGACAGGAAGGATCCCTATGGCTACACCTTC. The full variable domain, its missing parts supplied by reference TRBV5-1 and TRBJ1-2, is KAGVTQTPRYLIKTRGQQVTLSCSPISGHRSVSWYQQTPGQGLQFLFEYFSETQRNKGNFPGRFSGRQFSNSRSEMNVSTLELGDSALYLCASSLDDRKDPYGYTFGSGTRLTVV.

J is TRBJ1-5 and V is TRBV3-1 (or the pseudogene TRBV3-2); D might be TRBD1 (6 bases). Deletions cut 3 bases from V and 3 bases from J, with 12 bases between. The CDR3 consists of 15 residues. Germline V lookup: CDR1 LGHDT, CDR2 YNNKEL (reference sequence). The CDR3 sequence is CASSHSGGANQPQHF. CDR3 nucleotide sequence: TGTGCCAGCAGCCACTCGGGGGGGGCCAATCAGCCCCAGCATTTT.

The chain carries TRBV12-3 or TRBV12-4 and TRBJ1-2; 10 positions match TRBD1. Unmatched junction bases numbered 2, after V lost 5 bases and J lost 5 bases. This CDR3 region has 13 residues. In DNA form, the CDR3 reads TGTGCCAGCAGTCCGGACAGGGGGTATGGCTACACCTTC. The encoded protein is CASSPDRGYGYTF.

This chain links TRBV6-5 with TRBJ2-5; 11 nucleotides align to TRBD2. CDR3 length: 15 amino acids. Per the germline V gene, CDR1 is MNHEY and CDR2 is SVGAGI. V lost 11 bases, J lost 3 bases, and 11 bases stayed unmatched. CDR3 DNA sequence: TGTGCCGGGGGGACTAGCGGTTATAGTAAAGAGACCCAGTACTTC. It specifies CAGGTSGYSKETQYF.

V is TRBV11-2 and J is TRBJ1-5, with a possible D match to TRBD1 (5 bases). The V and J ends lost 1 base and 5 bases respectively, with 6 bases between them. The CDR3 spans 13 residues. Germline CDR1 is SGHAT and CDR2 is FQNNGV. The CDR3 reads CASSLVRDQPQHF. For the CDR3, the DNA is TGTGCCAGCAGCTTAGTCAGGGATCAGCCCCAGCATTTT.

The V gene is TRBV28, the J gene TRBJ1-4; 7 bases are a match to TRBD1. The CDR3 totals 12 residues. Germline values: CDR1 MDHEN, CDR2 SYDVKM. V was pared by 5 bases and J by 10 bases, with 4 bases of the junction left unmatched. CDR3 region: CASSPNRGKLFF. DNA of the CDR3: TGTGCCAGCAGTCCAAACAGGGGAAAACTGTTTTTT.

This chain links TRBV5-1 with TRBJ1-1; D perhaps matches TRBD1 (6 bases). The CDR3 extends over 15 amino acids. CDR1 is SGHRS and CDR2 is YFSETQ in the germline V gene. V lost 1 base to trimming and J lost 1 base, with 11 bases between them. The CDR3 sequence is CASSLYGGENTEAFF. CDR3 coding DNA: TGCGCCAGCAGCTTGTATGGGGGCGAGAACACTGAAGCTTTCTTT.

This clone turned up a few times. V and J are TRBV3-1 (or the pseudogene TRBV3-2) and TRBJ1-1; D is ambiguous. Germline V gene sequence: CDR1 LGHDT, CDR2 YNNKEL (reference sequence). The CDR3 totals 14 residues. Trimming took off 4 bases at V and 8 bases at J, with 17 bases between the two ends. Here the CDR3 reads CASSRRHFEGEAFF. The DNA of the CDR3 is TGTGCCAGCAGCCGCCGACACTTCGAAGGCGAAGCTTTCTTT.

V usage is TRBV11-3 and J usage is TRBJ2-2; 11 bases map to TRBD2. The CDR3 has 20 residues. Germline assignment: CDR1 SGHNT and CDR2 YENEEA. The J segment lost 1 base and the V segment lost 5 bases, leaving 15 bases of the junction unmatched. The CDR3 sequence is CASSRPGFGTSGKNTGELFF. The CDR3 region has the DNA TGTGCCAGCAGCCGCCCAGGGTTCGGGACTAGCGGAAAGAACACCGGGGAGCTGTTTTTT. Full variable domain (rest looked up from reference TRBV11-3 and TRBJ2-2): EAGVVQSPRYKIIEKKQPVAFWCNPISGHNTLYWYLQNLGQGPELLIRYENEEAVDDSQLPKDRFSAERLKGVDSTLKIQPAELGDSAVYLCASSRPGFGTSGKNTGELFFGEGSRLTVL.

The sample holds a few counts of this clone. The chain has TRBV30 and TRBJ1-3; 7 bases are shared with TRBD1. V was pared by 2 bases and J by 4 bases, with 8 bases of the junction left unmatched. CDR1 and CDR2 (germline): GTSNPN, SVGIG (reference sequence). The CDR3 totals 15 residues. This CDR3 is CAWSLLRGQGNTIYF. The DNA for the CDR3 is TGTGCCTGGAGTCTCCTAAGGGGGCAAGGAAACACCATATATTTT.

In this sample, this clone turned up once. The rearrangement uses TRBV19 and TRBJ2-2, with D possibly matching TRBD1 (6 bases). Trimming removed 2 bases at V and 2 bases at J, with 15 bases between. This CDR3 comprises 17 residues. The germline CDR1 and CDR2 sequences are LNHDA and SQIVND (reference sequence). Here the CDR3 reads CASSIYQGTRNTGELFF. In DNA, the CDR3 is TGTGCCAGTAGTATATATCAGGGGACCAGAAACACCGGGGAGCTGTTTTTT. Combining the CDR3 with reference TRBV19 and TRBJ2-2 gives the whole variable domain DGGITQSPKYLFRKEGQNVTLSCEQNLNHDAMYWYRQDPGQGLRLIYYSQIVNDFQKGDIAEGYSVSREKKESFPLTVTSAQKNPTAFYLCASSIYQGTRNTGELFFGEGSRLTVL.

This rearrangement joins TRBV5-4 to TRBJ2-5; 13 bases line up with TRBD2. CDR1 is SGHNT, CDR2 YYREEE, per germline (reference sequence). The CDR3 consists of 18 residues. V dropped 4 bases and J dropped 5; count of bases not matched to a gene: 14. The CDR3: CASSDRTLGLAGRETQYF. The CDR3 coding sequence is TGTGCCAGCAGCGATAGAACCCTGGGACTAGCGGGACGGGAGACCCAGTACTTC.

V gene TRBV12-5 combines with J gene TRBJ1-5, with 7 positions matching TRBD1. The V and J ends lost 4 bases and 3 bases, in that order; junction bases with no gene match: 9. The length of the CDR3 is 16 residues. CDR1 is LGHNT, CDR2 FRNRAP, per germline. The CDR3 is CASGWDSKGYNQPQHF. The CDR3, as DNA: TGTGCTAGTGGTTGGGACAGTAAGGGGTACAATCAGCCCCAGCATTTT.

This chain joins TRBV5-1 and TRBJ2-2; D may be TRBD1 (6 bases). Trimming removed 0 bases at V and 6 bases at J, with 15 bases between. The CDR3 sequence is 16 residues long. Germline assignment: CDR1 SGHRS and CDR2 YFSETQ. Written as DNA, the CDR3 is TGCGCCAGCAGCTTGGAGGGGGTTTCGCGCGCCGGGGAGCTGTTTTTT. Its translation: CASSLEGVSRAGELFF.

This clone was counted ten times or more. The J gene is TRBJ1-6, the V gene TRBV27; 7 bases line up with TRBD1. This CDR3 spans 14 amino acids. The germline CDR1 and CDR2 sequences are MNHEY and SMNVEV (reference sequence). With 5 bases clipped from V and 10 bases from J, the junction kept 8 bases outside the gene matches. The CDR3 loop reads CASSPTGWNSPLHF. The CDR3 DNA sequence: TGTGCCAGCAGTCCGACAGGGTGGAACTCACCCCTCCACTTT.

The chain is built from TRBV6-2 or TRBV6-3 and TRBJ1-5; D ambiguous. Trimming removed 5 bases at V and 2 bases at J, with 22 bases between. This CDR3 spans 18 amino acids. Germline CDR1 MNHEY, CDR2 SVGEGT. The CDR3, as DNA: TGTGCCAGCAGTAGAGGAGTGGCCCCTGCGGATGGCAATCAGCCCCAGCATTTT. Protein sequence: CASSRGVAPADGNQPQHF.

The chain recombines TRBV11-2 with TRBJ1-2; D is undetermined. Trimming stripped 2 bases from V and 3 bases from J, with 7 bases between. Germline CDR1 reads SGHAT; CDR2 reads FQNNGV. The CDR3 runs to 13 residues. The CDR3 spells CASSLSSDYGYTF. CDR3 DNA: TGTGCCAGCAGCTTATCCTCGGACTATGGCTACACCTTC.

The chain couples TRBV5-6 to TRBJ2-2, with TRBD2 identical over 14 bases. Germline CDR1 reads SGHDT; CDR2 reads YYEEEE. CDR3 length equals 18 residues. Trimming removed 4 bases from V and 3 bases from J; junction bases left unmatched: 8. The CDR3 loop is CASSRGLAGADYTGELFF. The DNA of the CDR3 is TGTGCCAGCAGCCGGGGACTAGCGGGAGCGGATTACACCGGGGAGCTGTTTTTT.

The genes are TRBV2 and TRBJ1-1; D unresolved. The CDR3 has 13 amino acids. From germline, CDR1 is SNHLY and CDR2 FYNNEI. The V and J ends lost 0 bases and 10 bases respectively, with 12 bases between them. The CDR3 nucleotides read TGTGCCAGCAGTGAAGCGGTTTGGTACGGAGCTTTCTTT. Its translation: CASSEAVWYGAFF.

Here the CDR3 reads CASSDQGFSGANVLTF. The DNA of the CDR3 is TGTGCCAGCAGTGATCAGGGGTTCTCTGGGGCCAACGTCCTGACTTTC. This chain connects TRBV2 to TRBJ2-6, with D tentatively TRBD1 (6 bases). This CDR3 comprises 16 residues. Germline-derived CDR1 and CDR2 are SNHLY and FYNNEI. With 3 bases removed from V and 0 bases from J, the gap between germline ends came to 9 bases.

A few counts support this clone. The chain employs TRBV5-6 and TRBJ2-2; TRBD1 matches at 8 bases. This CDR3 spans 15 amino acids. The V segment lost 1 base and the J segment 4 bases; nucleotides outside the gene matches: 3. The germline V gene has CDR1 SGHDT and CDR2 YYEEEE. The DNA of the CDR3 is TGTGCCAGCAGCTTGACAGGGGGAGGCACCGGGGAGCTGTTTTTT. Translating it yields CASSLTGGGTGELFF.

The J gene is TRBJ1-3, the V gene TRBV20-1; no firm D call. V was shortened by 5 bases and J by 1 base, with 3 bases between the two germline ends. This CDR3 region has 11 residues. CDR1 is DFQATT and CDR2 is SNEGSKA in the germline V gene (reference sequence). The CDR3 nucleotides are TGCAGTGCTCAATCTGGAAACACCATATATTTT. This gives the protein CSAQSGNTIYF.

The V gene is TRBV24-1, the J gene TRBJ1-2; D is unresolved. Germline V gene sequence: CDR1 KGHDR, CDR2 SFDVKD. The CDR3 is 15 amino acids. V was cut by 9 bases and J by 4 bases, with 20 bases left in between. The CDR3 DNA is TGTGCCACCTCTGAGGGTAGTTCAGGTCTCTATGGCTACACCTTC. It is translated as CATSEGSSGLYGYTF.

The chain links TRBV15 to TRBJ1-4; D ambiguous. Germline-derived CDR1 and CDR2 are LNHNV and YYDKDF (reference sequence). Between the trimmed V and J ends, which lost 4 bases and 4 bases, there was a span of 13 bases. CDR3 length: 15 residues. The CDR3 DNA sequence: TGTGCCACCAGCAACCCGACCGACTTTAATGAAAAACTGTTTTTT. It encodes CATSNPTDFNEKLFF.

As DNA, the CDR3 is TGTGCCAGCAGTAGGAGACTAGATTCCTATGAGCAGTTCTTC. The encoded protein is CASSRRLDSYEQFF. V gene TRBV6-5 combines with J gene TRBJ2-1; weak D call: TRBD2 (6 bases). Germline V gives CDR1 MNHEY, CDR2 SVGAGI. Trimming left V 5 bases short and J 8 bases short, with 16 bases between. This CDR3 contains 14 residues.

The chain is built from TRBV9 and TRBJ2-3, with TRBD2 matching over 8 bases. CDR3 size: 15 residues. The trim removed 0 bases at V and 4 bases at J, leaving 4 bases unmatched. The germline gives CDR1 SGDLS, CDR2 YYNGEE. The CDR3 here is CASSVDGRDADTQYF. The CDR3 DNA reads TGTGCCAGCAGCGTAGACGGGAGGGATGCAGATACGCAGTATTTT.

The chain employs TRBV4-1 and TRBJ2-7; 15 bases align to TRBD2. The CDR3 is 15 amino acids. The V gene end was trimmed by 4 bases and the J gene end by 6 bases; junction bases not matched to a gene: 4. CDR1 MGHRA and CDR2 YSYEKL come from the germline V gene. This CDR3 is CASSPGLAGGPEQYV. The CDR3 bases are TGCGCCAGCAGCCCCGGACTAGCGGGGGGGCCCGAGCAGTACGTC.

The CDR3 loop is CASSFAGTSGPDTQYF. The CDR3 DNA is TGTGCCAGCAGCTTTGCCGGGACTAGCGGCCCAGATACGCAGTATTTT. The chain links TRBV7-9 to TRBJ2-3; 11 nucleotides agree with TRBD2. V shed 3 bases, J shed 4 bases, and the junction held 6 bases outside the gene matches. The CDR3 is made up of 16 amino acids. Germline CDR1 is SEHNR and CDR2 is FQNEAQ (reference sequence).